These 23 T cell receptor beta chains were all obtained from the same sample, sequenced in a study of blood T cell repertoires in COVID-19. Measured with immunoSEQ multiplex PCR; TCRdb has only the in-frame clones, and not every one. This table has around 250,000 clones, 86% appearing once. Sequenced input: peripheral blood. These receptors all come from a man older than 75 with acute or convalescent COVID-19.

This chain joins TRBV5-4 and TRBJ1-2; 9 bases are shared with TRBD1. This CDR3 comprises 14 residues. After removal of 5 bases from V and 3 bases from J, the junction contained 5 bases not matched to a gene. CDR1 SGHNT and CDR2 YYREEE come from the germline V gene (reference sequence). The CDR3 DNA sequence: TGTGCCAGCAGTCAACAGGGGGCTGACTATGGCTACACCTTC. The encoded protein is CASSQQGADYGYTF.

This clone occurred once. The J gene is TRBJ1-2, the V gene TRBV29-1, with D unresolved. The CDR3 is 13 residues long. Looked up from germline, CDR1 is SQVTM and CDR2 is ANQGSEA. Trimming removed 2 bases from V and 5 bases from J, with 12 bases in between. The CDR3: CSVEMGRNYGYTF. Here the CDR3 DNA reads TGCAGCGTTGAAATGGGCAGGAATTATGGCTACACCTTC.

This clone is a singleton in its sample. The rearrangement links TRBV5-1 to TRBJ2-7; 8 bases fit TRBD1. Germline CDR1 reads SGHRS; CDR2 reads YFSETQ. This CDR3 region has 13 residues. CDR3 sequence: CASSDPTGALIFV. The CDR3 coding sequence is TGCGCCAGCAGCGACCCGACAGGGGCGTTAATTTTTGTC.

This clone turned up a few times. J is TRBJ2-7 and V is TRBV10-2; no firm D call. Per germline, CDR1 WSHSY and CDR2 SAAADI. Between the trimmed V and J ends, which lost 4 bases and 2 bases, there was a span of 6 bases. The CDR3 loop spans 12 amino acids. For the CDR3, the DNA is TGCGCCAGCAGTGGCACTACCTACGAGCAGTACTTC. The encoded protein is CASSGTTYEQYF.

In this sample, this clone turned up a few times. This chain's CDR3 is CASRRGQTNEKLFF. The CDR3 DNA reads as TGTGCCAGCAGGAGGGGACAGACTAATGAAAAACTGTTTTTT. The V call is TRBV27, the J call TRBJ1-4, with 7 nucleotides matching TRBD1. V shed 6 bases, J shed 2 bases, and the junction held 3 bases outside the gene matches. Germline V gives CDR1 MNHEY, CDR2 SMNVEV (reference sequence). The CDR3 has 14 amino acids.

This chain uses TRBV29-1 with TRBJ1-1; 12 bases map to TRBD1. V was pared by 6 bases and J by 6 bases, with 2 bases of the junction left unmatched. This CDR3 contains 12 residues. The germline gives CDR1 SQVTM, CDR2 ANQGSEA. This CDR3 is CSVGQGAAEAFF. DNA for the CDR3: TGCAGCGTGGGACAGGGGGCGGCTGAAGCTTTCTTT.

The chain employs TRBV28 and TRBJ1-1; 7 nucleotides line up with TRBD1. Germline values: CDR1 MDHEN, CDR2 SYDVKM. The CDR3 length is 15 residues. V was pared by 4 bases and J by 4 bases, with 9 bases of the junction left unmatched. The CDR3 nucleotides are TGTGCCAGCAGTTCCTCAGGGGGTGGAGGCACTGAAGCTTTCTTT. This sequence encodes CASSSSGGGGTEAFF.

The rearrangement uses TRBV19 and TRBJ2-6, with TRBD1 identical over 7 bases. Trimming removed 8 bases from V and 1 base from J; junction bases left unmatched: 2. Germline CDR1 is LNHDA and CDR2 is SQIVND (reference sequence). The CDR3 runs 14 residues. The CDR3 here is CASRRGSGANVLTF. The CDR3 DNA sequence: TGTGCCAGTCGCAGGGGGTCTGGGGCCAACGTCCTGACTTTC.

The V call is TRBV15, the J call TRBJ2-1; TRBD2 agrees at 7 bases. This CDR3 has 15 residues. The germline V gene encodes CDR1 LNHNV and CDR2 YYDKDF (reference sequence). The V and J ends lost 1 base and 3 bases, in that order; junction bases with no gene match: 3. CDR3 residues: CATSRGGGYYNEQFF. The CDR3 DNA reads TGTGCCACCAGCAGAGGGGGGGGGTACTACAATGAGCAGTTCTTC. Variable domain in full (rest from reference TRBV15 and TRBJ2-1): DAMVIQNPRYQVTQFGKPVTLSCSQTLNHNVMYWYQQKSSQAPKLLFHYYDKDFNNEADTPDNFQSRRPNTSFCFLDIRSPGLGDTAMYLCATSRGGGYYNEQFFGPGTRLTVL.

This clone was found once. The rearrangement links TRBV10-3 to TRBJ1-5; D is possibly TRBD1 (5 bases). V lost 11 bases and J 3 bases, leaving 11 bases between the germline ends. The germline V gene has CDR1 ENHRY and CDR2 SYGVKD. CDR3 length equals 12 residues. The CDR3 loop reads CAGGDDNQPQHF. CDR3 nucleotides: TGTGCCGGAGGGGATGACAATCAGCCCCAGCATTTT.

The genes are TRBV12-3 or TRBV12-4 and TRBJ1-1; D not certain. The CDR3 is 12 amino acids. Trimming left V 1 base short and J 4 bases short, with 4 bases between. The CDR3 sequence is CASSLGATEAFF. The CDR3 DNA reads as TGTGCCAGCAGTTTAGGGGCCACTGAAGCTTTCTTT.

This chain connects TRBV5-4 to TRBJ1-1; D call uncertain. This CDR3 is built from 16 residues. V shed 4 bases and J shed 4 bases, with 20 bases lying between them. Looked up from germline, CDR1 is SGHNT and CDR2 is YYREEE (reference sequence). The CDR3 sequence: CASSPARPSRGTEAFF. CDR3 coding DNA: TGTGCCAGCAGCCCGGCCAGGCCCTCTCGGGGCACTGAAGCTTTCTTT.

The chain is built from TRBV19 and TRBJ2-7; D gene ambiguous. The CDR3 has 17 residues. The germline CDR1 and CDR2 sequences are LNHDA and SQIVND (reference sequence). Between the trimmed V and J ends, which lost 1 base and 4 bases, there was a span of 20 bases. Here the CDR3 DNA reads TGTGCCAGTAGTATAGGCCCAGTAACAATTTCCCCATACGAGCAGTACTTC. Translation: CASSIGPVTISPYEQYF.

The rearrangement uses TRBV7-9 and TRBJ1-2, with D tentatively TRBD1 (6 bases). V lost 5 bases, J lost 4 bases, and 14 bases lay in between. CDR1 is SEHNR, CDR2 FQNEAQ, per germline (reference sequence). The CDR3 runs to 14 residues. CDR3: CASSPTDRTYGYTF. The CDR3, as DNA: TGTGCCAGCAGCCCCACGGACAGAACCTATGGCTACACCTTC. Drawing the rest from reference TRBV7-9 and TRBJ1-2, the complete variable domain is DTGVSQNPRHKITKRGQNVTFRCDPISEHNRLYWYRQTLGQGPEFLTYFQNEAQLEKSRLLSDRFSAERPKGSFSTLEIQRTEQGDSAMYLCASSPTDRTYGYTFGSGTRLTVV.

The chain links TRBV7-9 to TRBJ2-7; no firm D call. V shed 5 bases and J shed 4 bases, with 9 bases lying between them. Per the germline V gene, CDR1 is SEHNR and CDR2 is FQNEAQ (reference sequence). This CDR3 region has 12 residues. The CDR3 DNA sequence: TGTGCCAGCAGCAACGAACGGTACGAGCAGTACTTC. The encoded protein is CASSNERYEQYF. Full variable domain (outside the CDR3, taken from reference TRBV7-9 and TRBJ2-7): DTGVSQNPRHKITKRGQNVTFRCDPISEHNRLYWYRQTLGQGPEFLTYFQNEAQLEKSRLLSDRFSAERPKGSFSTLEIQRTEQGDSAMYLCASSNERYEQYFGPGTRLTVT.

This chain joins TRBV5-1 and TRBJ1-2; 8 bases match TRBD1. The length of the CDR3 is 14 residues. V shed 4 bases and J 4 bases; nucleotides not matched to a gene: 6. Germline V gene lookup returns CDR1 SGHRS and CDR2 YFSETQ. The DNA for the CDR3 is TGCGCCAGCAGCCCGGGACAGGCGACCTATGGCTACACCTTC. Translated, it gives CASSPGQATYGYTF.

The V call is TRBV24-1, the J call TRBJ1-2; tentatively, D is TRBD1 (6 bases). Germline lookup yields CDR1 KGHDR and CDR2 SFDVKD. The V end lost 1 base, the J end lost 4 bases, and 12 bases lay between the germline ends. CDR3 size: 15 residues. The CDR3 DNA reads TGTGCCACCAGTGATTTACGGCAGGGGAGCTATGGCTACACCTTC. This encodes CATSDLRQGSYGYTF.

This chain links TRBV28 with TRBJ2-1, with TRBD1 as a possible D gene (5 bases). Germline V gene sequence: CDR1 MDHEN, CDR2 SYDVKM. CDR3 size: 14 residues. The ends were cut back, 6 bases at V and 0 bases at J, with 9 bases in the middle. CDR3 DNA: TGTGCCAGCAGGGGGCTTATCTCCTACAATGAGCAGTTCTTC. This encodes CASRGLISYNEQFF.

The V gene is TRBV19, the J gene TRBJ2-1; D is unresolved. V was clipped by 6 bases and J by 0 bases, with 12 bases between them. The CDR3 totals 15 residues. Germline V gene data show CDR1 as LNHDA and CDR2 as SQIVND (reference sequence). The CDR3 DNA follows: TGTGCCAGTAGGGCAGGCAAGAGCTCCTACAATGAGCAGTTCTTC. Protein sequence: CASRAGKSSYNEQFF.

The chain recombines TRBV2 with TRBJ2-7; D remains unclear. V was cut by 5 bases and J by 0 bases, with 11 bases left in between. CDR1 SNHLY and CDR2 FYNNEI come from the germline V gene. This CDR3 comprises 14 residues. The DNA of the CDR3 is TGTGCCAGCAGTTCAGACTGGAGCTCCTACGAGCAGTACTTC. It is translated as CASSSDWSSYEQYF.

This clone was seen just once. The chain employs TRBV19 and TRBJ2-7; 9 bases are a match to TRBD2. This CDR3 is 15 amino acids long. Losses at the gene ends were 7 bases for V and 1 base for J; bases not matched to a gene: 8. The V gene's germline CDR1 is LNHDA and CDR2 SQIVND (reference sequence). The CDR3 DNA is TGTGCCAGTACTTCGAGCGGGGGGCCTTCCTACGAGCAGTACTTC. Translated, it gives CASTSSGGPSYEQYF.

This clone was picked up one time. This rearrangement joins TRBV18 to TRBJ2-7; possible D gene TRBD1, 6 bases. The V end was cut by 3 bases, the J end by 6 bases, with 9 bases between. This CDR3 is 12 amino acids long. CDR1 is KGHSH and CDR2 is LQKENI in the germline V gene. CDR3 amino acids: CASSPQGGEQYF. The CDR3 coding sequence is TGTGCCAGCTCACCTCAAGGGGGCGAGCAGTACTTC.

V is TRBV19 and J is TRBJ2-7; D is unresolved. Germline V lookup: CDR1 LNHDA, CDR2 SQIVND (reference sequence). V lost 7 bases and J lost 3, with 10 bases in between. The CDR3 spans 12 residues. The CDR3 reads CASKNSYYEQYF. The CDR3 DNA follows: TGTGCCAGTAAGAACAGCTACTACGAGCAGTACTTC. The variable domain in full, with the rest retrieved from reference TRBV19 and TRBJ2-7, is DGGITQSPKYLFRKEGQNVTLSCEQNLNHDAMYWYRQDPGQGLRLIYYSQIVNDFQKGDIAEGYSVSREKKESFPLTVTSAQKNPTAFYLCASKNSYYEQYFGPGTRLTVT.